These 8 T cell receptor beta chains originate from one sample sequenced in a study of blood T cell repertoires in COVID-19. Clones were sequenced by immunoSEQ multiplex PCR, and TCRdb holds only the in-frame ones, with some missing. This table holds 120,000 to 150,000 clones, roughly nine tenths found once. Sequences were obtained from peripheral blood. The source is a woman in her fifties or sixties with active COVID-19.

V gene TRBV6-5 combines with J gene TRBJ2-7; D is unclear. CDR3 size: 15 residues. Deletions cut 6 bases from V and 2 bases from J, with 17 bases between. The germline V gene encodes CDR1 MNHEY and CDR2 SVGAGI. CDR3 coding DNA: TGTGCCAGCAGCCTCGAGTCGCTGATCACCTACGAGCAGTACTTC. Amino acids: CASSLESLITYEQYF.

The chain employs TRBV2 and TRBJ1-1; tentatively, D is TRBD1 (5 bases). The CDR3 consists of 14 residues. The germline V gene has CDR1 SNHLY and CDR2 FYNNEI. Trimming took off 6 bases at V and 0 bases at J, with 11 bases between the two ends. CDR3 protein: CASSVTEMNTEAFF. The CDR3 nucleotides read TGTGCCAGCAGCGTGACAGAAATGAACACTGAAGCTTTCTTT. Based on the CDR3 plus reference TRBV2 and TRBJ1-1, the full variable domain is EPEVTQTPSHQVTQMGQEVILRCVPISNHLYFYWYRQILGQKVEFLVSFYNNEISEKSEIFDDQFSVERPDGSNFTLKIRSTKLEDSAMYFCASSVTEMNTEAFFGQGTRLTVV.

The gene calls are TRBV19 and TRBJ2-7; 8 bases line up with TRBD2. Trimming cost V 9 bases and J 5 bases; bases outside gene matches: 3. Germline V lookup: CDR1 LNHDA, CDR2 SQIVND (reference sequence). The CDR3 has 11 amino acids. CDR3 amino acids: CASRGGNEQYF. In nucleotides, the CDR3 is TGTGCCAGCCGCGGGGGGAACGAGCAGTACTTC.

This chain connects TRBV11-3 to TRBJ2-1; 7 bases align to TRBD2. V trimming: 5 bases; J trimming: 4 bases; junction bases outside the gene matches: 8. This CDR3 is built from 15 residues. Germline V lookup: CDR1 SGHNT, CDR2 YENEEA. Written as DNA, the CDR3 is TGTGCCAGCAGCCAAGGGGCCGGGGGGTACAATGAGCAGTTCTTC. Amino acids: CASSQGAGGYNEQFF.

The chain uses TRBV7-2 and TRBJ1-2; D is perhaps TRBD1 (6 bases). CDR1 SGHTA and CDR2 FQGNSA come from the germline V gene. This CDR3 has 14 amino acids. The V end was cut by 3 bases, the J end by 2 bases, with 10 bases between. The CDR3 nucleotides read TGTGCCAGCAGCTTGGGGGGGCGCAACTATGGCTACACCTTC. It translates to CASSLGGRNYGYTF.

The V and J genes are TRBV7-2 and TRBJ1-1; perhaps TRBD1 as D (6 bases). Trimming shortened V by 2 bases and J by 8 bases, and 12 bases separated the two germline ends. The germline V gene has CDR1 SGHTA and CDR2 FQGNSA. The CDR3 totals 13 residues. The CDR3 region is CASSLIGGVEAFF. The DNA of the CDR3 is TGTGCCAGCAGCTTAATAGGGGGAGTCGAAGCTTTCTTT.

A note on this clone: The sample carries other DNA sequences with the same CDR3. The chain uses TRBV6-5 and TRBJ1-3; D gene ambiguous. From germline, CDR1 is MNHEY and CDR2 SVGAGI. Deletions cut 7 bases from V and 0 bases from J, with 4 bases between. This CDR3 is 12 amino acids long. The CDR3 loop reads CASIYSGNTIYF. The CDR3 nucleotides read TGTGCCAGCATCTACTCTGGAAACACCATATATTTT.

V and J are TRBV19 and TRBJ2-6; TRBD1 matches 8 bases. The V gene's germline CDR1 is LNHDA and CDR2 SQIVND (reference sequence). This CDR3 spans 19 amino acids. The V segment lost 4 bases and the J segment 0 bases; nucleotides outside the gene matches: 11. The CDR3 sequence: CASSTGGDRRNSGANVLTF. DNA for the CDR3: TGTGCCAGTAGTACCGGTGGGGACAGGAGGAACTCTGGGGCCAACGTCCTGACTTTC.